This entry lists 2 T cell receptor beta chains sequenced from one sample in a study of blood T cell repertoires in COVID-19 (TCRdb year 2020). Library creation used the immunoSEQ multiplex PCR assay. TCRdb retrieved this table from immuneACCESS and kept in-frame rearrangements only. Not all clones are present; in checked studies, unresolved V genes account for under half, and no reason is known for the remainder. This sample has 200,000 to 250,000 clones in its table, and approximately 90% of those were observed once. Under 14% of the sample rests with the top ten. Sequences were obtained from PBMCs or T cells enriched from blood (not recorded which). Receptor source: a man aged 30 to 45 who had recovered from COVID-19.

J is TRBJ1-4 and V is TRBV3-1 (or the pseudogene TRBV3-2); no firm D call. The V gene lost 4 bases and the J gene lost 8 bases, with 11 bases spanning the gap. CDR3 length: 13 residues. Germline V gives CDR1 LGHDT, CDR2 YNNKEL (reference sequence). CDR3 in DNA: TGTGCCAGCAGCCTCGAGGGAAGCGAAAAACTGTTTTTT. Translating it yields CASSLEGSEKLFF.

V gene TRBV12-3 or TRBV12-4 combines with J gene TRBJ2-2, with D unclear. This CDR3 region has 13 residues. Trimming shortened V by 6 bases and J by 5 bases, and 10 bases separated the two germline ends. This CDR3 is CASRTLSTGELFF. CDR3 DNA sequence: TGTGCCAGCAGAACACTAAGTACCGGGGAGCTGTTTTTT.